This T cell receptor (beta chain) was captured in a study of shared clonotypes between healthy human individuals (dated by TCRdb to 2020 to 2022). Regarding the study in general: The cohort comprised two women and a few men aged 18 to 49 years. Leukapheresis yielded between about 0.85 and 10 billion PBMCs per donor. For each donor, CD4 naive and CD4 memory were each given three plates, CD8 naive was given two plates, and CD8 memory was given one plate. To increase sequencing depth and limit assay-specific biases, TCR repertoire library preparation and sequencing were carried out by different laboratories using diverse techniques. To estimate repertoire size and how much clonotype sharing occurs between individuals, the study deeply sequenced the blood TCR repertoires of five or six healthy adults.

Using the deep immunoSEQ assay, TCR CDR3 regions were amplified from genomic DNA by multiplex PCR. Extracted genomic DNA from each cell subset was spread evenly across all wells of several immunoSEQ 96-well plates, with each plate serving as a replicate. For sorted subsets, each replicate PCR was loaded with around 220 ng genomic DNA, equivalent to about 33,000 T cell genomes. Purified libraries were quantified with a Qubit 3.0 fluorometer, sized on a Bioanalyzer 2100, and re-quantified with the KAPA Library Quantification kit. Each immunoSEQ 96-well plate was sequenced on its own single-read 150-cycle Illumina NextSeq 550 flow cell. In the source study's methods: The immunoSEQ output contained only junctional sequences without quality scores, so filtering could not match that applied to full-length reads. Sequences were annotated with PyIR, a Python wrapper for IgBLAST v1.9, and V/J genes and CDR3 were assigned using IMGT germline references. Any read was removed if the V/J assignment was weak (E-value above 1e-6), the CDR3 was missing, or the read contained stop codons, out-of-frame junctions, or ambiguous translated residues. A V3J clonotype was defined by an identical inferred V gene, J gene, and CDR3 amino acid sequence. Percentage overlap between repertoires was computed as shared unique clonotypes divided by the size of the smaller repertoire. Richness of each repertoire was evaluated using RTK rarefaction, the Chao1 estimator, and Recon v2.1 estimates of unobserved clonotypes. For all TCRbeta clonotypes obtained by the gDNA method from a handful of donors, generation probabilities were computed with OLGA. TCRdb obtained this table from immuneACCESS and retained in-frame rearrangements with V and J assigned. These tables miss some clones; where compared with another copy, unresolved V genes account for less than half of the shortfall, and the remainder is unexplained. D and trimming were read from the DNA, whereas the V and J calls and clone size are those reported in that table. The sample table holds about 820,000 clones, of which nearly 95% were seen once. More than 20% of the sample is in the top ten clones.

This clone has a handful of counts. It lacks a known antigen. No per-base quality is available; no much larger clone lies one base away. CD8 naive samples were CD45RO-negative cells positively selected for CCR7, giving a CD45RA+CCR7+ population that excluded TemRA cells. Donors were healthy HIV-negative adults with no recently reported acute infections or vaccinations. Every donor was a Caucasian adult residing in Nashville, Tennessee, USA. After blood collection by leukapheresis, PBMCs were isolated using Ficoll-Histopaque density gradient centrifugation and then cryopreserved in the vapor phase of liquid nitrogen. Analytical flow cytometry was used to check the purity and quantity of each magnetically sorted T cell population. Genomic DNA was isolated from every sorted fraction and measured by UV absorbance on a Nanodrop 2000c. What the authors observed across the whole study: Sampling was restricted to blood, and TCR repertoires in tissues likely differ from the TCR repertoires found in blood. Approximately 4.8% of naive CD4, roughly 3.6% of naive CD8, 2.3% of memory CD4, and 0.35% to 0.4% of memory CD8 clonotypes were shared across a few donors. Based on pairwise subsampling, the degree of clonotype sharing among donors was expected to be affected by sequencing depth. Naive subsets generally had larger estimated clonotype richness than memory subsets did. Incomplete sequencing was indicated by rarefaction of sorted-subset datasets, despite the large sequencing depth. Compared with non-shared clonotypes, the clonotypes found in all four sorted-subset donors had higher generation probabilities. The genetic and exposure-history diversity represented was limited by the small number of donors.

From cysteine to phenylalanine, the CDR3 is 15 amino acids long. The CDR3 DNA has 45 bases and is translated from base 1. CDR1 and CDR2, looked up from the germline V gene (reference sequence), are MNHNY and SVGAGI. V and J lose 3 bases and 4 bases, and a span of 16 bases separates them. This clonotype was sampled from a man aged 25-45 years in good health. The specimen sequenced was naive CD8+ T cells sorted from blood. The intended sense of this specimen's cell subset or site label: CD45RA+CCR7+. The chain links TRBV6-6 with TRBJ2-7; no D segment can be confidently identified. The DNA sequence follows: TGTGCCAGCAGTTATTATACGGCAGCTCAGTACGAGCAGTACTTC. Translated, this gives CASSYYTAAQYEQYF.